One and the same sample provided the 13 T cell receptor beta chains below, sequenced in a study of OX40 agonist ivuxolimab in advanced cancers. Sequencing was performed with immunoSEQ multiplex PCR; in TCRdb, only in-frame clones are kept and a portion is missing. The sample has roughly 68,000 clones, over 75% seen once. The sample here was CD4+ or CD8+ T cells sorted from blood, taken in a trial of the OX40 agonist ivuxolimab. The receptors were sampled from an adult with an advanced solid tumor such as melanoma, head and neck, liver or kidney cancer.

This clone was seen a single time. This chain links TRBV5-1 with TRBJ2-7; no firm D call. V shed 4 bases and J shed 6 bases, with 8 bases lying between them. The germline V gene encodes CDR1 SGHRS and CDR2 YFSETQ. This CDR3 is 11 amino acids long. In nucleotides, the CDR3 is TGCGCCAGCAGCCTCCGGGCCGAGCAGTACTTC. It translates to CASSLRAEQYF.

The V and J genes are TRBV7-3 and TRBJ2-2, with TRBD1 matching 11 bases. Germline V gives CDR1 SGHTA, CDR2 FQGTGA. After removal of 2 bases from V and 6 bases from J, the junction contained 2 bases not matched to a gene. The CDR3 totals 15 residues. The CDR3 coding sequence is TGTGCCAGCAGCTTACTGGGACAGGGGGCCGGGGAGCTGTTTTTT. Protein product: CASSLLGQGAGELFF.

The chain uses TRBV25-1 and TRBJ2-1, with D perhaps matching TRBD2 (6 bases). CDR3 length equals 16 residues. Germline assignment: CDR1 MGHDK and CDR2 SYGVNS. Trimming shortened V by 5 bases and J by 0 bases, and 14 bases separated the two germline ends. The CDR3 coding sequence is TGTGCCAGCAGTCCAACCGGGACTGCCTCCTACAATGAGCAGTTCTTC. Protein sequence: CASSPTGTASYNEQFF.

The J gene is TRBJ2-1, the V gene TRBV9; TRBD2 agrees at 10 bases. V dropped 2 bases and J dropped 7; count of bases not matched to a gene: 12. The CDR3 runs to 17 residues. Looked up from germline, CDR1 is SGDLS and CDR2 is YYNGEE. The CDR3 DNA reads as TGTGCCAGCAGCGTCATTGGGAGCGGGAGGGCCCGGAATGAGCAGTTCTTC. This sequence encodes CASSVIGSGRARNEQFF.

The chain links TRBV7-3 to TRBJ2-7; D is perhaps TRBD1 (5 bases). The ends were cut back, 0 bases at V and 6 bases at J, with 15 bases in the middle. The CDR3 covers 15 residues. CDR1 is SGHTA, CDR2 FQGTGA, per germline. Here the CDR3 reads CASSLTPAGNSEQYF. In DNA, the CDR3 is TGTGCCAGCAGCTTAACGCCGGCAGGGAATTCCGAGCAGTACTTC.

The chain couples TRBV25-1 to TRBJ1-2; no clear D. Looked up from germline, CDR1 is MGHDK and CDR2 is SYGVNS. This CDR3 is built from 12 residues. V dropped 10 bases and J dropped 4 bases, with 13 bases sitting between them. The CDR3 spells CANNGILYGYTF. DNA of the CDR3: TGTGCCAACAACGGGATCCTCTATGGCTACACCTTC.

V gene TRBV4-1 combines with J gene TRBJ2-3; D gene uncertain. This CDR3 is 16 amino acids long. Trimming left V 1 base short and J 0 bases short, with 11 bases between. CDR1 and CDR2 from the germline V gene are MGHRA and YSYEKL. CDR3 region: CASSQGARSSTDTQYF. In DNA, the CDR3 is TGCGCCAGCAGCCAAGGGGCCAGGTCTAGCACAGATACGCAGTATTTT.

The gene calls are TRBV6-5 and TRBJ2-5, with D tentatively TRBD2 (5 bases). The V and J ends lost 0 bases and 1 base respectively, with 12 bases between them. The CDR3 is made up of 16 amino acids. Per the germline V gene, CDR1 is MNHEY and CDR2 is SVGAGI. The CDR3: CASSYSGIAGQETQYF. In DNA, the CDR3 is TGTGCCAGCAGTTACTCCGGGATCGCAGGCCAAGAGACCCAGTACTTC.

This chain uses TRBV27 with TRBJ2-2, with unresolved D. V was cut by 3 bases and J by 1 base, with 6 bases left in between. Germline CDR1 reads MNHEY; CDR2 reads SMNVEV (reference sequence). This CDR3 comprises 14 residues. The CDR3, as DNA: TGTGCCAGCAGTTTTCCTATGAACACCGGGGAGCTGTTTTTT. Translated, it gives CASSFPMNTGELFF.

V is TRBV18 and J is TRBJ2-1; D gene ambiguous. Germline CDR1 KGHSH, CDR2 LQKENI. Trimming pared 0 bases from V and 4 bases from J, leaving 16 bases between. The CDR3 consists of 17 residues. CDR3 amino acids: CASSPPLTIDGYNEQFF. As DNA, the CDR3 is TGTGCCAGCTCACCACCGTTAACTATTGATGGGTACAATGAGCAGTTCTTC.

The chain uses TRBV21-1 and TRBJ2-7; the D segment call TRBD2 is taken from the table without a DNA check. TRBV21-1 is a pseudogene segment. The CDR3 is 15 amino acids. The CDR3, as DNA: TGTGCCAGCAGCAGAAACCGGGGATATTCCTACGAGCAGTACTTC. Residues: CASSRNRGYSYEQYF.

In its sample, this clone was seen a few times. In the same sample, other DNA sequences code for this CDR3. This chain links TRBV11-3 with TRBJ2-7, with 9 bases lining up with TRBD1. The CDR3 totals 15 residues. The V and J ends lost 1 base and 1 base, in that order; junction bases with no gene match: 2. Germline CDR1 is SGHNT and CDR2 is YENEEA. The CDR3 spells CASSLAGTGSYEQYF. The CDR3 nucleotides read TGTGCCAGCAGCTTAGCCGGGACAGGGTCCTACGAGCAGTACTTC.

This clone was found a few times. CDR3 bases: TGTGCCAGCAGCTTAGGGTCTCAGCCCCAGCATTTT. It is translated as CASSLGSQPQHF. The chain carries TRBV7-9 and TRBJ1-5; D remains unclear. The germline V and J ends were trimmed by 1 base and 6 bases, with 4 bases remaining between them. Germline CDR1 is SEHNR and CDR2 is FQNEAQ (reference sequence). The CDR3 sequence is 12 residues long.